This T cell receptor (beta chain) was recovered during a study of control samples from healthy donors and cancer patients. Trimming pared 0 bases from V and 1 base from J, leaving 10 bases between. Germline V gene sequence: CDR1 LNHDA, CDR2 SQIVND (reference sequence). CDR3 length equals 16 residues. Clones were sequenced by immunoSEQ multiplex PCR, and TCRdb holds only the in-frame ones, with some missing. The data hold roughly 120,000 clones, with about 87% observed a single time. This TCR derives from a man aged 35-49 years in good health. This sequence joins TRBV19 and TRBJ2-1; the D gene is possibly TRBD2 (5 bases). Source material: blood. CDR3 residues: CASSIDRGLSYNEQFF. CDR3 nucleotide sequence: TGTGCCAGTAGTATAGATCGCGGGTTATCCTACAATGAGCAGTTCTTC.